A single sample gave rise to the 8 T cell receptor beta chains below, sequenced in a study of beta chain features in type 1 diabetes. Sequenced material consisted of expressed TCRB transcripts (all of the isolated RNA was reverse transcribed). Data came from immunoSEQ multiplex PCR; TCRdb stores just in-frame clones and leaves some out. Here the sample spans 110,000 to 150,000 clones, less than 9% being singletons. The sample taken for sequencing was central memory CD4+ T cells from blood. The receptors here all came from a young woman in good health.

This clone was detected a few times. This rearrangement joins TRBV5-5 to TRBJ2-2; 13 bases line up with TRBD2. CDR3 size: 17 residues. V lost 0 bases and J lost 1; bases outside the gene matches: 0. Looked up from germline, CDR1 is SGHKS and CDR2 is YYEKEE (reference sequence). The CDR3 here is CASSLGLAGGNTGELFF. CDR3 bases: TGTGCCAGCAGCTTGGGACTAGCGGGAGGGAACACCGGGGAGCTGTTTTTT. Using reference TRBV5-5 and TRBJ2-2 for the parts outside the CDR3, the full variable domain is DAGVTQSPTHLIKTRGQQVTLRCSPISGHKSVSWYQQVLGQGPQFIFQYYEKEERGRGNFPDRFSARQFPNYSSELNVNALLLGDSALYLCASSLGLAGGNTGELFFGEGSRLTVL.

The gene calls are TRBV19 and TRBJ1-1; 10 bases are shared with TRBD1. CDR1 LNHDA and CDR2 SQIVND come from the germline V gene (reference sequence). V shed 5 bases and J 1 base; nucleotides not matched to a gene: 7. CDR3 length equals 16 residues. This chain's CDR3 is CASSRDRGVGNTEAFF. As DNA, the CDR3 is TGTGCCAGTAGTCGGGACAGGGGAGTCGGGAACACTGAAGCTTTCTTT. The whole variable domain, remainder taken from reference TRBV19 and TRBJ1-1, is DGGITQSPKYLFRKEGQNVTLSCEQNLNHDAMYWYRQDPGQGLRLIYYSQIVNDFQKGDIAEGYSVSREKKESFPLTVTSAQKNPTAFYLCASSRDRGVGNTEAFFGQGTRLTVV.

This clone was found a few times. The V and J genes are TRBV5-1 and TRBJ2-5; 14 bases fit TRBD2. V trimming: 3 bases; J trimming: 4 bases; junction bases outside the gene matches: 8. Per germline, CDR1 SGHRS and CDR2 YFSETQ. The CDR3 spans 17 residues. The CDR3 reads CASSSRSGTSGRETQYF. DNA of the CDR3: TGCGCCAGCAGCTCCAGATCCGGGACTAGCGGGAGAGAGACCCAGTACTTC.

The chain joins TRBV5-1 to TRBJ1-1; tentative D call: TRBD1 (5 bases). There are 15 residues in the CDR3. The germline V gene has CDR1 SGHRS and CDR2 YFSETQ. The V end was cut by 0 bases, the J end by 0 bases, with 9 bases between. The chain's CDR3 is CASSLGQIMNTEAFF. DNA for the CDR3: TGCGCCAGCAGCTTGGGACAGATCATGAACACTGAAGCTTTCTTT.

The gene calls are TRBV7-9 and TRBJ2-1, with a possible D match to TRBD1 (5 bases). Trimming took off 6 bases at V and 4 bases at J, with 10 bases between the two ends. CDR3 size: 13 residues. The germline gives CDR1 SEHNR, CDR2 FQNEAQ (reference sequence). The CDR3 loop reads CASRGRGYNEQFF. The CDR3 bases are TGTGCCAGCAGGGGAAGGGGTTACAATGAGCAGTTCTTC. The complete variable domain, with remaining parts taken from reference TRBV7-9 and TRBJ2-1, reads DTGVSQNPRHKITKRGQNVTFRCDPISEHNRLYWYRQTLGQGPEFLTYFQNEAQLEKSRLLSDRFSAERPKGSFSTLEIQRTEQGDSAMYLCASRGRGYNEQFFGPGTRLTVL.

The genes are TRBV5-1 and TRBJ1-4; possible D gene TRBD1, 5 bases. The CDR3 runs to 16 residues. In germline, CDR1 is SGHRS, CDR2 YFSETQ. The ends were cut back, 5 bases at V and 0 bases at J, with 14 bases in the middle. The CDR3 reads CASSSAGGTTNEKLFF. The CDR3 region has the DNA TGCGCCAGCAGTTCCGCCGGGGGAACAACTAATGAAAAACTGTTTTTT.

This clone turned up a few times. The V call is TRBV28, the J call TRBJ1-3; D is ambiguous. The V gene's germline CDR1 is MDHEN and CDR2 SYDVKM. The CDR3 has 13 amino acids. With 8 bases removed from V and 5 bases from J, the gap between germline ends came to 13 bases. DNA of the CDR3: TGTGCCAGCGGGCAGCTCTTTCGAAACACCATATATTTT. Translated: CASGQLFRNTIYF.

The sample holds a few counts of this clone. A read error may produce the germline difference seen at one junction end. This chain links TRBV2 with TRBJ1-2; no clear D. CDR3 length equals 11 residues. Germline values: CDR1 SNHLY, CDR2 FYNNEI. This CDR3 is CASSEAGKYSF. The DNA of the CDR3 is TGTGCCAGCAGTGAAGCGGGCAAGTATTCATTC.